This entry lists 6 T cell receptor beta chains sequenced from one sample in a study of cytomegalovirus exposure and HLA in healthy donors. Vbeta (60) and Jbeta (13) primers were used in the PCR. Sequenced by immunoSEQ multiplex PCR; TCRdb stores in-frame clones only, minus some. The sample holds around 170,000 clones; approximately 84% are singletons and the top ten take more than 0.35%. The sample consisted of PBMCs. The receptor source for this set is a boy aged 2 to 9 in good health and CMV-seronegative.

The chain recombines TRBV28 with TRBJ1-1; 10 bases are a match to TRBD1. The CDR3 has 14 residues. The germline gives CDR1 MDHEN, CDR2 SYDVKM. J was trimmed by 6 bases and V by 7 bases; bases with no gene match: 8. The CDR3 nucleotides read TGTGCCAGCAATACGGGACAGGGGAGGGCTGAAGCTTTCTTT. It yields the protein CASNTGQGRAEAFF. Full variable domain (outside the CDR3, taken from reference TRBV28 and TRBJ1-1): DVKVTQSSRYLVKRTGEKVFLECVQDMDHENMFWYRQDPGLGLRLIYFSYDVKMKEKGDIPEGYSVSREKKERFSLILESASTNQTSMYLCASNTGQGRAEAFFGQGTRLTVV.

J is TRBJ2-1 and V is TRBV9; the D gene is possibly TRBD2 (5 bases). Per germline, CDR1 SGDLS and CDR2 YYNGEE. This CDR3 has 14 amino acids. V was shortened by 0 bases and J by 5 bases, with 9 bases between the two germline ends. The CDR3 sequence: CASSVGGPDNEQFF. The CDR3 DNA reads as TGTGCCAGCAGCGTAGGAGGGCCCGACAATGAGCAGTTCTTC. Variable domain in full (rest from reference TRBV9 and TRBJ2-1): DSGVTQTPKHLITATGQRVTLRCSPRSGDLSVYWYQQSLDQGLQFLIQYYNGEERAKGNILERFSAQQFPDLHSELNLSSLELGDSALYFCASSVGGPDNEQFFGPGTRLTVL.

The chain uses TRBV6-5 and TRBJ1-5; TRBD1 agrees at 9 bases. V was clipped by 5 bases and J by 0 bases; unmatched bases: 2. Germline-derived CDR1 and CDR2 are MNHEY and SVGAGI. This CDR3 has 15 residues. The CDR3 sequence: CASSRDRASNQPQHF. The DNA of the CDR3 is TGTGCCAGCAGTCGGGACAGGGCTAGCAATCAGCCCCAGCATTTT.

The V gene is TRBV11-2, the J gene TRBJ1-1; no clear D. Trimming took off 3 bases at V and 10 bases at J, with 9 bases between the two ends. Germline V gene sequence: CDR1 SGHAT, CDR2 FQNNGV. This CDR3 is 11 amino acids long. The CDR3 sequence is CASSLGAAAFF. The CDR3 DNA reads TGTGCCAGCAGCTTGGGAGCGGCAGCTTTCTTT.

The DNA of the CDR3 is TGTGCCAGCATGAAGACAGGAGTGAACACTGAAGCTTTCTTT. This sequence encodes CASMKTGVNTEAFF. The rearrangement uses TRBV6-1 and TRBJ1-1; a weak D match, TRBD1 (6 bases). CDR3 length: 14 amino acids. Trimming pared 7 bases from V and 0 bases from J, leaving 12 bases between. Germline V gives CDR1 MNHNS, CDR2 SASEGT.

The J gene is TRBJ2-1, the V gene TRBV7-6; D may be TRBD1 (6 bases). Trimming removed 1 base at V and 0 bases at J, with 16 bases between. Germline V gives CDR1 SGHVS, CDR2 FNYEAQ. The CDR3 runs 18 residues. The CDR3 nucleotides read TGTGCCAGCAGCTTAGTGGGTAGGGGGAGCCCCTCCTACAATGAGCAGTTCTTC. It encodes CASSLVGRGSPSYNEQFF.